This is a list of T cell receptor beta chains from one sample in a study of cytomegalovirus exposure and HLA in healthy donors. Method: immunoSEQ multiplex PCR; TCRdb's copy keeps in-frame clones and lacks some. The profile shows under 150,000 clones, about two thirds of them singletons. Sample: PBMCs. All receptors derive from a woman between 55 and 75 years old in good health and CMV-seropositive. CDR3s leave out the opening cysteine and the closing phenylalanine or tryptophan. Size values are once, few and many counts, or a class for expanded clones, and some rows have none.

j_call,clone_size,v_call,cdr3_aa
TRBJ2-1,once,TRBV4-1,ASSQEQGRYNEQF
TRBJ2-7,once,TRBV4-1,ASSARRGARSSYEQY
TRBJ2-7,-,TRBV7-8,ASSRQGGYEQY
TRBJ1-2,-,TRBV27,ASSWGDRAGYT
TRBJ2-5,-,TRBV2,ASSDGGETQY
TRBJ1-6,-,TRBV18,ASSPLETGMGPPLH
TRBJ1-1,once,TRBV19,ASSIDGGNTEAF
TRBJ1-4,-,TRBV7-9,ASSSRDRDLNEKLF
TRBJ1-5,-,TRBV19,ASSPGQPSNQPQH
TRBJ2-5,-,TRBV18,ASSPRAQETQY
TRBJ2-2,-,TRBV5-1,ASSLFSEPIGGELF
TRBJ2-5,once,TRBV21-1,ASSNGDSGHQETQY
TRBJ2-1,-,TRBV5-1,ASSEAANYNEQF
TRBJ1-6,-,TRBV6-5,ASSYGAGVDSPLH
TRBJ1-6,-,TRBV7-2,ASSLNRGIVGSPLH
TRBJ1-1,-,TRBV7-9,ASSLADRDTLGAF
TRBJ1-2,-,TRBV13,ASSLRRDGYT